This T cell receptor beta chain is from a study of Ad26.COV2.S vaccination and SARS-CoV-2 variants. Turning to this clone: What it recognizes is unknown.

Produced via immunoSEQ multiplex PCR; TCRdb's table is partial and in-frame only. The sample has hundreds of thousands of clones, 89% seen once. Treatment described: some 19 received Ad26.COV2.S at low or high dose, single or two shots; 5 received placebo; per-sample allocation not given. Collection of the samples took place on day 63 after the first injection of vaccine or placebo. There are 16 residues in the CDR3. V was clipped by 0 bases and J by 2 bases; unmatched bases: 5. The germline CDR1 and CDR2 sequences are SGHNT and YYREEE (reference sequence). General study findings and limits: Breadth, reportedly substantial, characterized the spike-specific CD8+ and CD4+ T cell responses after vaccination.

The gene calls are TRBV5-4 and TRBJ2-1; 7 bases agree with TRBD2. This material consisted of peripheral blood, taken in a trial of Ad26.COV2.S vaccine versus placebo. The receptor was isolated from a person between 18 and 65 years old who received the Ad26.COV2.S COVID-19 vaccine or a placebo. CDR3 protein: CASSLGAGATYNEQFF. CDR3 sequence (DNA): TGTGCCAGCAGCTTGGGGGCGGGAGCGACCTACAATGAGCAGTTCTTC.